This T cell receptor beta chain was captured in a study of early T cells in non-severe SARS-CoV-2 infection. Whole-study findings and limits: VDJdb matches were skewed toward anti-spike CD8 T cell responses.

The V end was cut by 1 base, the J end by 6 bases, with 13 bases between. From germline, CDR1 is LGHDT and CDR2 YNNKEL (reference sequence). The CDR3 sequence is 15 residues long. Using its own MiXCR run on the 5' RACE reads, TCRdb lists one record per CDR3 protein. The sample lists tens of thousands of distinct CDR3 sequences; 5.5% to 7.5% were seen once. In this sample, this clonotype turned up many times. Its antigen remains unknown. This TCR was sampled from an adult who was a healthcare worker with PCR-confirmed SARS-CoV-2 infection or an uninfected control (not recorded which). This chain connects TRBV3-1 to TRBJ1-5; D is unresolved. The sample taken for sequencing was whole blood. Here the CDR3 reads CASSQGAFKGQPQHF. CDR3 nucleotides: TGTGCCAGCAGCCAAGGAGCCTTTAAGGGTCAGCCCCAGCATTTT.